These 14 T cell receptor beta chains originate from one sample sequenced in a study of blood T cell repertoires in COVID-19. Only in-frame clones appear in the TCRdb table, and some are missing; sequencing was by immunoSEQ multiplex PCR. The data contain about 170,000 clones, 85% to 90% of them singletons. Sequenced input: peripheral blood. These receptors all come from a man aged 45 to 65 who had recovered from COVID-19.

This rearrangement joins TRBV5-4 to TRBJ2-2; 7 bases align to TRBD2. CDR1 and CDR2 from the germline V gene are SGHNT and YYREEE (reference sequence). Losses at the gene ends were 0 bases for V and 1 base for J; bases not matched to a gene: 3. CDR3 length equals 16 residues. CDR3 in DNA: TGTGCCAGCAGCTTGGTGGGGGGGTGGAACACCGGGGAGCTGTTTTTT. It specifies CASSLVGGWNTGELFF.

Only a few counts were recorded for this clone. This chain connects TRBV7-3 to TRBJ2-7; maybe TRBD2 (5 bases). Per the germline V gene, CDR1 is SGHTA and CDR2 is FQGTGA. The CDR3 spans 18 residues. V was pared by 0 bases and J by 0 bases, with 18 bases between. DNA for the CDR3: TGTGCCAGCAGCTTAACGTCGTCTATGGCAGGAGGCTCCTACGAGCAGTACTTC. Translation gives CASSLTSSMAGGSYEQYF.

The chain employs TRBV19 and TRBJ2-7; 7 bases are a match to TRBD2. The CDR3 is 14 amino acids. After removal of 5 bases from V and 2 bases from J, the junction contained 6 bases not matched to a gene. CDR1 is LNHDA and CDR2 is SQIVND in the germline V gene (reference sequence). The DNA of the CDR3 is TGTGCCAGTAGTGCGGGAGAGGTAGCCTACGAGCAGTACTTC. Amino acid sequence: CASSAGEVAYEQYF.

CDR3 nucleotides: TGTGCCAGCAGTCTAACCCAGGGTACTTTAACAGATACGCAGTATTTT. Its translation: CASSLTQGTLTDTQYF. The V and J genes are TRBV6-6 and TRBJ2-3, with D tentatively TRBD1 (5 bases). The CDR3 has 16 residues. The germline V gene encodes CDR1 MNHNY and CDR2 SVGAGI (reference sequence). Trimming removed 5 bases at V and 3 bases at J, with 18 bases between.

The chain combines TRBV18 with TRBJ2-5, with 7 bases fitting TRBD2. CDR1 and CDR2 from the germline V gene are KGHSH and LQKENI. Germline trimming cut 3 bases from V and 3 bases from J; bases unmatched to any gene: 1. The CDR3 runs to 13 residues. CDR3 sequence: CASSPGGKETQYF. The CDR3 bases are TGTGCCAGCTCACCGGGGGGGAAAGAGACCCAGTACTTC.

The chain has TRBV6-4 and TRBJ1-5; the D is unclear. Looked up from germline, CDR1 is MRHNA and CDR2 is SNTAGT. Trimming pared 5 bases from V and 11 bases from J, leaving 16 bases between. The CDR3 runs to 13 residues. The CDR3 is CASSSEAGSAQHF. The CDR3 coding sequence is TGTGCCAGCAGTTCCGAGGCCGGATCGGCCCAGCATTTT.

V is TRBV2 and J is TRBJ2-2; 10 bases are shared with TRBD1. The germline V gene encodes CDR1 SNHLY and CDR2 FYNNEI. With V trimmed by 6 bases and J by 6 bases, 4 bases remained unmatched. The CDR3 runs to 14 residues. The CDR3, as DNA: TGTGCCAGCAGCAGGGACAGGGGAGCCGGGGAGCTGTTTTTT. It encodes CASSRDRGAGELFF. Supplemented by reference TRBV2 and TRBJ2-2, the full variable domain reads EPEVTQTPSHQVTQMGQEVILRCVPISNHLYFYWYRQILGQKVEFLVSFYNNEISEKSEIFDDQFSVERPDGSNFTLKIRSTKLEDSAMYFCASSRDRGAGELFFGEGSRLTVL.

This sequence joins TRBV7-9 and TRBJ2-1; tentative D call: TRBD2 (6 bases). CDR1 is SEHNR and CDR2 is FQNEAQ in the germline V gene (reference sequence). V was pared by 1 base and J by 10 bases, with 11 bases between. The CDR3 runs to 13 residues. This CDR3 is CASSLVGGLEQFF. As DNA, the CDR3 is TGTGCCAGCAGCTTAGTCGGGGGATTAGAGCAGTTCTTC.

The chain has TRBV2 and TRBJ2-4, with D possibly TRBD2 on 5 matching bases. The CDR3 has 14 residues. Trimming cost V 10 bases and J 3 bases, with 16 bases left between them. Germline CDR1 reads SNHLY; CDR2 reads FYNNEI. The CDR3 reads CATKAGERKNIQYF. For the CDR3, the DNA is TGTGCCACCAAAGCCGGGGAACGCAAAAACATTCAGTACTTC.

The chain carries TRBV27 and TRBJ2-7, with D possibly TRBD2 on 6 matching bases. V lost 0 bases and J lost 3, with 12 bases in between. Germline CDR1 reads MNHEY; CDR2 reads SMNVEV (reference sequence). The CDR3 has 15 amino acids. CDR3 region: CASSLSGGVGYEQYF. The CDR3 DNA is TGTGCCAGCAGTTTATCGGGGGGAGTCGGCTACGAGCAGTACTTC.

This clone turned up a few times. The chain links TRBV18 to TRBJ2-7, with 8 bases identical to TRBD1. This CDR3 is 16 amino acids long. The trim removed 1 base at V and 0 bases at J, leaving 5 bases unmatched. CDR1 KGHSH and CDR2 LQKENI come from the germline V gene. CDR3: CASSPRAGTGSYEQYF. DNA of the CDR3: TGTGCCAGCTCACCACGAGCCGGGACAGGCTCCTACGAGCAGTACTTC.

This clone was detected only once. The rearrangement uses TRBV7-9 and TRBJ2-4, with D possibly TRBD1 on 6 matching bases. V was pared by 5 bases and J by 7 bases, with 21 bases between. The CDR3 is made up of 16 amino acids. Germline V gene sequence: CDR1 SEHNR, CDR2 FQNEAQ (reference sequence). The CDR3 sequence is CASSGYRDGVGNIQYF. The CDR3, as DNA: TGTGCCAGCAGCGGGTACAGGGACGGCGTTGGGAACATTCAGTACTTC.

The V gene is TRBV6-6, the J gene TRBJ1-2, with 7 nucleotides matching TRBD1. Trimming took 4 bases from V and 7 from J; bases not matched to a gene: 6. The germline V gene has CDR1 MNHNY and CDR2 SVGAGI (reference sequence). This CDR3 has 13 amino acids. CDR3 residues: CASSSTGTVGYTF. CDR3 nucleotide sequence: TGTGCCAGCAGTTCGACAGGGACCGTTGGCTACACCTTC.

The chain combines TRBV6-5 with TRBJ2-7, with 8 bases aligning to TRBD2. From germline, CDR1 is MNHEY and CDR2 SVGAGI. Trimming at V came to 7 bases and at J to 4 bases, leaving 12 bases not matched to a gene. This CDR3 has 15 amino acids. DNA for the CDR3: TGTGCCAGCAATCGCGGGGGGACAACCATTTACGAGCAGTACTTC. Residues: CASNRGGTTIYEQYF.